A single sample gave rise to the 18 T cell receptor beta chains below, sequenced in a study of T cell responses to AZD1222 COVID-19 vaccine. TCRdb keeps only in-frame clones here, not all; method: immunoSEQ multiplex PCR. The sample holds roughly 150,000 clones, roughly nine tenths seen once. This specimen was peripheral blood, taken 28 days after the second AZD1222 dose. Receptors originate from an adult who received the AZD1222 COVID-19 vaccine.

CDR3 protein: CASSIGQGLNSPLHF. CDR3 bases: TGTGCCAGTAGTATCGGACAGGGCCTAAATTCACCCCTCCACTTT. V gene TRBV19 combines with J gene TRBJ1-6; 8 bases are a match to TRBD1. Germline V gene sequence: CDR1 LNHDA, CDR2 SQIVND (reference sequence). The J segment lost 7 bases and the V segment lost 3 bases, leaving 5 bases of the junction unmatched. The CDR3 contains 15 residues.

This clone occurred once. Other DNA sequences in the same sample also yield this CDR3. V usage is TRBV27 and J usage is TRBJ2-7; D gene unclear. This CDR3 has 11 amino acids. From germline, CDR1 is MNHEY and CDR2 SMNVEV (reference sequence). V was clipped by 3 bases and J by 5 bases, with 5 bases between them. The CDR3 DNA follows: TGTGCCAGCAGTTTGGGCCACGAGCAGTACTTC. It encodes CASSLGHEQYF.

This rearrangement joins TRBV14 to TRBJ1-1; possible D gene TRBD1, 6 bases. Germline V gene lookup returns CDR1 SGHDN and CDR2 FVKESK. Trimming left V 6 bases short and J 0 bases short, with 17 bases between. The CDR3 runs 16 residues. CDR3 residues: CASRALGDTLNTEAFF. The CDR3 region has the DNA TGTGCCAGCAGGGCCCTTGGGGACACTCTGAACACTGAAGCTTTCTTT.

The J gene is TRBJ1-4, the V gene TRBV19, with D uncertain. The CDR3 consists of 15 residues. CDR1 is LNHDA, CDR2 SQIVND, per germline (reference sequence). Deletions cut 5 bases from V and 8 bases from J, with 18 bases between. The CDR3 DNA follows: TGTGCCAGTAGTGCCAAGACCCCGGAGGTGGAAAAACTGTTTTTT. As protein: CASSAKTPEVEKLFF. Variable domain in full (rest from reference TRBV19 and TRBJ1-4): DGGITQSPKYLFRKEGQNVTLSCEQNLNHDAMYWYRQDPGQGLRLIYYSQIVNDFQKGDIAEGYSVSREKKESFPLTVTSAQKNPTAFYLCASSAKTPEVEKLFFGSGTQLSVL.

The CDR3 region is CASSVADQETQYF. CDR3 bases: TGTGCCAGCAGCGTAGCAGACCAAGAGACCCAGTACTTC. The chain joins TRBV9 to TRBJ2-5; D ambiguous. Trimming took off 0 bases at V and 0 bases at J, with 3 bases between the two ends. This CDR3 has 13 residues. Germline CDR1 and CDR2: SGDLS and YYNGEE. Based on the CDR3 plus reference TRBV9 and TRBJ2-5, the full variable domain is DSGVTQTPKHLITATGQRVTLRCSPRSGDLSVYWYQQSLDQGLQFLIQYYNGEERAKGNILERFSAQQFPDLHSELNLSSLELGDSALYFCASSVADQETQYFGPGTRLLVL.

CDR3 coding DNA: TGTGCCAGCAGCTTAACAGGATCAGGGGCCGGCTACACCTTC. Translation: CASSLTGSGAGYTF. The chain combines TRBV7-3 with TRBJ1-2, with D maybe TRBD1 (6 bases). This CDR3 spans 14 amino acids. Germline lookup yields CDR1 SGHTA and CDR2 FQGTGA. Trimming pared 0 bases from V and 8 bases from J, leaving 13 bases between.

This chain connects TRBV10-2 to TRBJ1-2; D gene uncertain. The CDR3 sequence is 14 residues long. Germline loops: CDR1 WSHSY, CDR2 SAAADI. The V end lost 2 bases, the J end lost 3 bases, and 10 bases lay between the germline ends. The CDR3 sequence is CASSEKTRYYGYTF. In nucleotides, the CDR3 is TGCGCCAGCAGTGAGAAAACCAGGTACTATGGCTACACCTTC.

This clone was observed a handful of times. V is TRBV11-2 and J is TRBJ1-5; D is perhaps TRBD1 (6 bases). V shed 1 base and J shed 7 bases, with 11 bases lying between them. The germline V gene encodes CDR1 SGHAT and CDR2 FQNNGV. CDR3 length: 14 amino acids. Here the CDR3 reads CASSLGGAGQPQHF. The CDR3 DNA reads as TGTGCCAGCAGCTTAGGGGGGGCAGGGCAGCCCCAGCATTTT.

The rearrangement uses TRBV6-5 and TRBJ2-5, with TRBD2 as a possible D gene (5 bases). The CDR3 is 14 residues long. Per germline, CDR1 MNHEY and CDR2 SVGAGI. The germline V and J ends were trimmed by 0 bases and 4 bases, with 9 bases remaining between them. CDR3 sequence (DNA): TGTGCCAGCAGTTACTCGATCCGGGGAGAGACCCAGTACTTC. Translated: CASSYSIRGETQYF.

This chain connects TRBV7-9 to TRBJ2-1; D unclear. Germline loops: CDR1 SEHNR, CDR2 FQNEAQ (reference sequence). The V end was cut by 3 bases, the J end by 5 bases, with 14 bases between. The CDR3 length is 15 residues. The DNA for the CDR3 is TGTGCCAGCAGCTTCGGAGTCTCTCCCCACAATGAGCAGTTCTTC. Protein sequence: CASSFGVSPHNEQFF. The variable domain in full, completed from reference TRBV7-9 and TRBJ2-1, reads DTGVSQNPRHKITKRGQNVTFRCDPISEHNRLYWYRQTLGQGPEFLTYFQNEAQLEKSRLLSDRFSAERPKGSFSTLEIQRTEQGDSAMYLCASSFGVSPHNEQFFGPGTRLTVL.

The V and J genes are TRBV6-2 or TRBV6-3 and TRBJ1-2; 8 bases match TRBD1. Per germline, CDR1 MNHEY and CDR2 SVGEGT. The CDR3 runs 13 residues. The ends lost 4 bases at V and 5 bases at J; junction bases unmatched: 3. The CDR3 DNA follows: TGTGCCAGCAGTTGGGACAGGAGATATGGCTACACCTTC. Its translation: CASSWDRRYGYTF.

This chain joins TRBV12-3 or TRBV12-4 and TRBJ1-2; 7 nucleotides agree with TRBD1. V was pared by 2 bases and J by 6 bases, with 3 bases of the junction left unmatched. The CDR3 extends over 13 amino acids. The CDR3 reads CASSLNRGDGYTF. In nucleotides, the CDR3 is TGTGCCAGCAGTTTAAACAGGGGCGATGGCTACACCTTC.

This chain joins TRBV7-8 and TRBJ1-1; D uncertain. The CDR3 totals 15 residues. Per the germline V gene, CDR1 is SGHVS and CDR2 is FQNEAQ. V dropped 5 bases and J dropped 1 base, with 14 bases sitting between them. As DNA, the CDR3 is TGTGCCAGCAGCCTACAAAGTAAGGGGAACACTGAAGCTTTCTTT. It is translated as CASSLQSKGNTEAFF.

J is TRBJ1-1 and V is TRBV7-2; 7 bases align to TRBD1. Germline V gives CDR1 SGHTA, CDR2 FQGNSA. This CDR3 region has 15 residues. V dropped 5 bases and J dropped 1; count of bases not matched to a gene: 7. DNA for the CDR3: TGTGCCAGCAGCCAACAGGGGCACGAGAACACTGAAGCTTTCTTT. Amino acid sequence: CASSQQGHENTEAFF.

The chain uses TRBV5-1 and TRBJ1-1; a possible D gene is TRBD1 (5 bases). Between the trimmed V and J ends, which lost 0 bases and 7 bases, there was a span of 10 bases. Germline-derived CDR1 and CDR2 are SGHRS and YFSETQ. CDR3 length equals 13 residues. In nucleotides, the CDR3 is TGCGCCAGCAGCTTGGAGGGGCTGGGTGAAGCTTTCTTT. Encoded protein: CASSLEGLGEAFF.

The chain has TRBV4-3 and TRBJ2-5; D not certain. The CDR3 spans 13 residues. Germline V gives CDR1 LGHNA, CDR2 YSLEER. V was clipped by 3 bases and J by 5 bases, with 10 bases between them. CDR3 sequence reads: CASSQDFQETQYF. DNA of the CDR3: TGCGCCAGCAGCCAGGATTTCCAGGAGACCCAGTACTTC.

V gene TRBV29-1 combines with J gene TRBJ1-2; possible D gene TRBD1, 5 bases. V was pared by 4 bases and J by 3 bases, with 9 bases between. This CDR3 is built from 12 residues. The germline gives CDR1 SQVTM, CDR2 ANQGSEA. CDR3 loop: CSVGGADYGYTF. CDR3 sequence (DNA): TGCAGCGTTGGTGGGGCGGACTATGGCTACACCTTC.

The J gene is TRBJ2-1, the V gene TRBV6-1; maybe TRBD1 (5 bases). The length of the CDR3 is 12 residues. Trimming stripped 5 bases from V and 8 bases from J, with 10 bases between. In germline, CDR1 is MNHNS, CDR2 SASEGT. This CDR3 reads CASSPGHYEQFF. The CDR3 DNA follows: TGTGCCAGCAGTCCCGGACACTATGAGCAGTTCTTC.